These T cell receptor beta chains were read from a single sample in a study of cytomegalovirus exposure and HLA in healthy donors. TCRdb's table, derived via immunoSEQ multiplex PCR, lists solely in-frame clones and lacks some. The profile shows under 150,000 clones, around 85% of them singletons. The sequenced sample consisted of PBMCs. The receptor set was obtained from a man aged 35-49 years in good health and CMV-seropositive. Both conserved end residues are part of each CDR3. The D gene is left open where the match is weak. Size is omitted from some rows. Given values are once, few, many or a class for expanded clones.

J gene: TRBJ1-2; D gene: TRBD1; clone size: NA; V gene: TRBV27; CDR3 DNA: TGTGCCAGCAGGACCGGGACAGCTGATGGCTACACCTTC; CDR3 protein: CASRTGTADGYTF
J gene: TRBJ2-6; D gene: TRBD1; clone size: NA; V gene: TRBV27; CDR3 DNA: TGTGCCAGCAGTTTACAGCCCCAGGGGGCTGGGGCCAACGTCCTGACTTTC; CDR3 protein: CASSLQPQGAGANVLTF
J gene: TRBJ1-2; D gene: NA; clone size: NA; V gene: TRBV9; CDR3 DNA: TGTGCCAGCAGCTCTCCCGGGGGAGGTGGCTACACCTTC; CDR3 protein: CASSSPGGGGYTF
J gene: TRBJ2-7; D gene: TRBD1; clone size: few; V gene: TRBV18; CDR3 DNA: TGTGCCAGCTCAAGTTTTGTTGGACAGGGACTCTACGAGCAGTACTTC; CDR3 protein: CASSSFVGQGLYEQYF
J gene: TRBJ1-2; D gene: TRBD1; clone size: NA; V gene: TRBV19; CDR3 DNA: TGTGCCAGTAGCCCGGCAGGGGGAATTGATGGCTACACCTTC; CDR3 protein: CASSPAGGIDGYTF
J gene: TRBJ1-6; D gene: TRBD1; clone size: NA; V gene: TRBV9; CDR3 DNA: TGTGCCAGCAGCACCCGCTCTGACAGGGTGAATTCACCCCTCCACTTT; CDR3 protein: CASSTRSDRVNSPLHF
J gene: TRBJ1-2; D gene: NA; clone size: NA; V gene: TRBV4-3; CDR3 DNA: TGCGCCAGCAGCCAAGATCCCGAGGCCATAGCTAACTATGGCTACACCTTC; CDR3 protein: CASSQDPEAIANYGYTF
J gene: TRBJ1-5; D gene: TRBD1; clone size: once; V gene: TRBV27; CDR3 DNA: TGTGCCAGCAGTTTATCGACAGGGGGGAATCAGCCCCAGCATTTT; CDR3 protein: CASSLSTGGNQPQHF
J gene: TRBJ1-1; D gene: NA; clone size: NA; V gene: TRBV4-2; CDR3 DNA: TGTGCCAGCAGCGCCCTGGGAGATCTCATGAACACTGAAGCTTTCTTT; CDR3 protein: CASSALGDLMNTEAFF
J gene: TRBJ2-3; D gene: TRBD2; clone size: NA; V gene: TRBV5-8; CDR3 DNA: TGTGCCAGCAGCTTGACCCAAGGACTAGCGGGAGAAGCAGATACGCAGTATTTT; CDR3 protein: CASSLTQGLAGEADTQYF
J gene: TRBJ1-6; D gene: NA; clone size: NA; V gene: TRBV5-6; CDR3 DNA: TGTGCCAGCAGCGCAGACAGGTCTAATTCACCCCTCCACTTT; CDR3 protein: CASSADRSNSPLHF
J gene: TRBJ1-6; D gene: NA; clone size: few; V gene: TRBV6-1; CDR3 DNA: TGTGCCAGCAGTGAAGTGCCAGACTATAATTCACCCCTCCACTTT; CDR3 protein: CASSEVPDYNSPLHF
J gene: TRBJ1-5; D gene: NA; clone size: few; V gene: TRBV19; CDR3 DNA: TGTGCCAGTAGTATAGTCACTTATCAGCCCCAGCATTTT; CDR3 protein: CASSIVTYQPQHF
J gene: TRBJ1-4; D gene: NA; clone size: few; V gene: TRBV18; CDR3 DNA: TGTGCCAGCTCACCATCAGGGTCTAATGAAAAACTGTTTTTT; CDR3 protein: CASSPSGSNEKLFF
J gene: TRBJ2-5; D gene: TRBD1; clone size: NA; V gene: TRBV9; CDR3 DNA: TGTGCCAGCAGCATCAATGGACAGGGGACGACCCAGTACTTC; CDR3 protein: CASSINGQGTTQYF
J gene: TRBJ1-5; D gene: NA; clone size: NA; V gene: TRBV2; CDR3 DNA: TGTGCCAGCAGTGTAGAGGAGAATCAGCCCCAGCATTTT; CDR3 protein: CASSVEENQPQHF
J gene: TRBJ2-1; D gene: NA; clone size: NA; V gene: TRBV30; CDR3 DNA: TGTGCCTGGAGTGCCGCGCGGAATGAGCAGTTCTTC; CDR3 protein: CAWSAARNEQFF
J gene: TRBJ2-7; D gene: TRBD1; clone size: NA; V gene: TRBV20-1; CDR3 DNA: TGCAGTGCTAGGGACAGGCACGAGCAGTACTTC; CDR3 protein: CSARDRHEQYF
J gene: TRBJ1-1; D gene: NA; clone size: once; V gene: TRBV5-1; CDR3 DNA: TGCGCCAGCAGACCTGAACCGGGACCGGGAGGAGAGGCTTTCTTT; CDR3 protein: CASRPEPGPGGEAFF
J gene: TRBJ2-3; D gene: NA; clone size: NA; V gene: TRBV27; CDR3 DNA: TGTGCCAGCAGTTTAAGAGGGCCGTCGGAAAGAACAGATACGCAGTATTTT; CDR3 protein: CASSLRGPSERTDTQYF
J gene: TRBJ2-1; D gene: NA; clone size: few; V gene: TRBV19; CDR3 DNA: TGTGCCAGTAGTATTTCAGCGGGCGAGTACAATGAGCAGTTCTTC; CDR3 protein: CASSISAGEYNEQFF
J gene: TRBJ1-6; D gene: NA; clone size: NA; V gene: TRBV5-5; CDR3 DNA: TGTGCCAGCAGCCTTAACCCGGGACTAAATTCACCCCTCCACTTT; CDR3 protein: CASSLNPGLNSPLHF
J gene: TRBJ2-5; D gene: NA; clone size: NA; V gene: TRBV7-7; CDR3 DNA: TGTGCCAGCAGCTTAGACTACAGGGACGAGACCCAGTACTTC; CDR3 protein: CASSLDYRDETQYF
J gene: TRBJ1-3; D gene: NA; clone size: NA; V gene: TRBV19; CDR3 DNA: TGTGCTAGTAACCTTCAGGACGGGAACTCTGGAAACACCATATATTTT; CDR3 protein: CASNLQDGNSGNTIYF
J gene: TRBJ2-5; D gene: TRBD2; clone size: NA; V gene: TRBV29-1; CDR3 DNA: TGCAGCGTCCAAGCGGGAGTGGAGACCCAGTACTTC; CDR3 protein: CSVQAGVETQYF
J gene: TRBJ2-4; D gene: NA; clone size: NA; V gene: TRBV10-2; CDR3 DNA: TGCGCCAGCAGTGAGCCGGGAGAGGTAAACATTCAGTACTTC; CDR3 protein: CASSEPGEVNIQYF
J gene: TRBJ1-4; D gene: NA; clone size: NA; V gene: TRBV9; CDR3 DNA: TGTGCCAGCAGCGTAGCTGGGGGGGCTGGCAAACTGTTTTTT; CDR3 protein: CASSVAGGAGKLFF
J gene: TRBJ1-4; D gene: TRBD1; clone size: NA; V gene: TRBV9; CDR3 DNA: TGTGCCAGCAGCGTATCAGCCAGGGGGGAAAAACTGTTTTTT; CDR3 protein: CASSVSARGEKLFF
J gene: TRBJ2-7; D gene: NA; clone size: NA; V gene: TRBV5-6; CDR3 DNA: TGTGCCAGCAGCTTGGTGGCGGTAGAAACCTACGAGCAGTACTTC; CDR3 protein: CASSLVAVETYEQYF
J gene: TRBJ1-1; D gene: TRBD1; clone size: NA; V gene: TRBV5-1; CDR3 DNA: TGCGCCAGCAGCGGGGGGACAGGGATCGGGACTGAAGCTTTCTTT; CDR3 protein: CASSGGTGIGTEAFF
J gene: TRBJ2-5; D gene: NA; clone size: NA; V gene: TRBV5-1; CDR3 DNA: TGCGCCAGCAGCTTGGGCGGGGGCTTCCAAGAGACCCAGTACTTC; CDR3 protein: CASSLGGGFQETQYF
J gene: TRBJ2-5; D gene: NA; clone size: NA; V gene: TRBV19; CDR3 DNA: TGTGCCAGTAGTATCCCGACTAGTGGGACCCAGTACTTC; CDR3 protein: CASSIPTSGTQYF
J gene: TRBJ1-2; D gene: NA; clone size: NA; V gene: TRBV7-9; CDR3 DNA: TGTGCCAGCAGCAAGGGGGGGGAGGTCCTCTATGGCTACACCTTC; CDR3 protein: CASSKGGEVLYGYTF
J gene: TRBJ1-1; D gene: NA; clone size: NA; V gene: TRBV6-5; CDR3 DNA: TGTGCCAGCAGTCGGGTACTCCGAGGGACTGAAGCTTTCTTT; CDR3 protein: CASSRVLRGTEAFF
J gene: TRBJ1-1; D gene: NA; clone size: once; V gene: TRBV10-3; CDR3 DNA: TGTGCCATCAGTGAGTCCCCGTCCCAGGGAGCTTTCTTT; CDR3 protein: CAISESPSQGAFF